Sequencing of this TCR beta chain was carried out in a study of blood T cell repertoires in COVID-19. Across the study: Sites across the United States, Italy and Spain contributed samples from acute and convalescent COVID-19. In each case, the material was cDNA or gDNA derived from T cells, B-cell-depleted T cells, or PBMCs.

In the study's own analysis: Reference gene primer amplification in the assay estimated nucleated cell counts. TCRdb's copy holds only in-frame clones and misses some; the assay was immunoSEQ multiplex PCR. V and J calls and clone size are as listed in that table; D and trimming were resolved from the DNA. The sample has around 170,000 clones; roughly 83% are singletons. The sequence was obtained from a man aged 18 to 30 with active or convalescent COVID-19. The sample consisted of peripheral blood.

The CDR3 bases are TGTGCCAGCAGCGTAGCCATCGGCTACGAGCAGTACTTC. Its translation is CASSVAIGYEQYF. This chain uses TRBV9 with TRBJ2-7; D gene ambiguous. From germline, CDR1 is SGDLS and CDR2 YYNGEE. CDR3 length: 13 residues. V was trimmed by 0 bases and J by 3 bases, leaving 7 bases between them.